Below are 30 T cell receptor beta chains sequenced from a single sample in a study of CD8+ T cells in alopecia areata. Following extraction, RNA underwent reverse transcription to cDNA, which served as the sequencing template. Method: immunoSEQ multiplex PCR; TCRdb's copy keeps in-frame clones and lacks some. The table has about 140,000 clones, roughly four fifths seen once. Treatment given: oral pan-JAK inhibitor, 5-10 mg twice daily. The source was CD8+ T cells sorted from blood, collected at week 4, from a patient treated with tofacitinib. The receptor source for this set is a human donor with alopecia areata.

This clone was counted a few times. V gene TRBV7-8 combines with J gene TRBJ2-3; D remains unclear. The CDR3 has 16 amino acids. V was clipped by 5 bases and J by 0 bases, with 15 bases between them. Germline values: CDR1 SGHVS, CDR2 FQNEAQ. The CDR3 sequence: CASSPERAPSTDTQYF. CDR3 coding DNA: TGTGCCAGCAGCCCAGAGAGAGCGCCAAGCACAGATACGCAGTATTTT.

This clone came up a few times. The chain links TRBV7-9 to TRBJ2-5; D assignment may be TRBD1 or TRBD2 (6 bases each). Germline CDR1 reads SEHNR; CDR2 reads FQNEAQ (reference sequence). This CDR3 comprises 14 residues. The V end was cut by 4 bases, the J end by 4 bases, with 13 bases between. CDR3 nucleotide sequence: TGTGCCAGCAGCTCCGGGGGCATGTCAGAGACCCAGTACTTC. Protein product: CASSSGGMSETQYF.

The chain recombines TRBV7-9 with TRBJ2-7, with 8 bases that match TRBD1. The CDR3 loop spans 19 amino acids. The germline gives CDR1 SEHNR, CDR2 FQNEAQ (reference sequence). Trimming removed 5 bases from V and 1 base from J; junction bases left unmatched: 19. CDR3 protein: CASSPDMGTGGKHSYEQYF. The CDR3 nucleotides are TGTGCCAGCAGCCCAGACATGGGGACAGGAGGTAAACATTCCTACGAGCAGTACTTC.

This sequence joins TRBV6-1 and TRBJ2-3, with 7 bases that match TRBD1. There are 15 residues in the CDR3. The V segment lost 6 bases and the J segment 0 bases; nucleotides outside the gene matches: 6. Per the germline V gene, CDR1 is MNHNS and CDR2 is SASEGT. The CDR3 here is CASSAWDSSTDTQYF. The CDR3 DNA follows: TGTGCCAGCAGCGCTTGGGACAGTAGCACAGATACGCAGTATTTT.

This chain joins TRBV2 and TRBJ2-3; 7 bases are a match to TRBD2. This CDR3 comprises 16 residues. Germline trimming cut 6 bases from V and 3 bases from J; bases unmatched to any gene: 12. Per the germline V gene, CDR1 is SNHLY and CDR2 is FYNNEI. The DNA for the CDR3 is TGTGCCAGCAGCCCCCTTTTGGGGGGGATAACAGATACGCAGTATTTT. It is translated as CASSPLLGGITDTQYF.

This clone was counted once. CDR3 protein: CASSPWTTYNEQFF. CDR3 bases: TGTGCCAGCAGCCCTTGGACAACTTACAATGAGCAGTTCTTC. The chain joins TRBV7-8 to TRBJ2-1, with D possibly matching TRBD1 (5 bases). Deletions cut 5 bases from V and 4 bases from J, with 12 bases between. CDR1 and CDR2 (germline): SGHVS, FQNEAQ. The CDR3 runs to 14 residues.

The gene calls are TRBV29-1 and TRBJ2-5, with 12 bases identical to TRBD1. TRBJ2-7 matches the DNA end more closely, so the J call is doubtful. The CDR3 length is 15 residues. Germline CDR1 reads SQVTM; CDR2 reads ANQGSEA. The CDR3 region is CSVIRTGQGADEQYF. For the CDR3, the DNA is TGCAGCGTGATTCGAACGGGACAGGGGGCCGACGAGCAGTACTTC.

The V call is TRBV29-1, the J call TRBJ2-7; D may be TRBD2 (5 bases). This CDR3 has 15 residues. In germline, CDR1 is SQVTM, CDR2 ANQGSEA. Trimming stripped 1 base from V and 3 bases from J, with 16 bases between. The CDR3 DNA follows: TGCAGCGTTGAAGCCCGGAGGTGGAGAGGCTACGAGCAGTACTTC. Residues: CSVEARRWRGYEQYF.

J is TRBJ2-1 and V is TRBV29-1; 11 positions agree with TRBD1. CDR1 is SQVTM, CDR2 ANQGSEA, per germline. The CDR3 runs to 13 residues. With V trimmed by 3 bases and J by 7 bases, 2 bases remained unmatched. In DNA form, the CDR3 reads TGCAGCGTTGATGGGACAGGGGGGAATGAGCAGTTCTTC. Its protein product is CSVDGTGGNEQFF.

The chain carries TRBV4-2 and TRBJ2-4; 8 bases agree with TRBD1. The CDR3 is 15 residues long. The germline gives CDR1 LGHNA, CDR2 YNFKEQ. V lost 4 bases, J lost 10 bases, and 12 bases stayed unmatched. The CDR3 sequence: CASSPGLGTGYIQYF. CDR3 nucleotide sequence: TGTGCCAGCAGCCCAGGGTTAGGGACAGGTTATATTCAGTACTTC.

Note on this clone: Different DNA sequences within this sample yield the same CDR3. The gene calls are TRBV4-1 and TRBJ2-7; perhaps TRBD1 as D (6 bases). CDR1 MGHRA and CDR2 YSYEKL come from the germline V gene. Trimming removed 4 bases at V and 2 bases at J, with 12 bases between. The CDR3 totals 14 residues. CDR3 nucleotides: TGCGCCAGCAGCCCGGGACAAGGAACCTACGAGCAGTACTTC. Protein product: CASSPGQGTYEQYF.

This chain joins TRBV5-4 and TRBJ2-2; 9 nucleotides match TRBD2. The CDR3 is 15 amino acids. In germline, CDR1 is SGHNT, CDR2 YYREEE (reference sequence). V lost 3 bases and J lost 4; bases outside the gene matches: 4. The CDR3 DNA follows: TGTGCCAGCAGCTATGTAGCGGGGGTCACCGGGGAGCTGTTTTTT. It translates to CASSYVAGVTGELFF.

A few counts support this clone. V gene TRBV19 combines with J gene TRBJ1-1; D is unresolved. The germline gives CDR1 LNHDA, CDR2 SQIVND (reference sequence). The V and J ends lost 7 bases and 0 bases respectively, with 15 bases between them. The CDR3 runs to 15 residues. The CDR3 loop is CASKLGSLMNTEAFF. For the CDR3, the DNA is TGTGCCAGTAAGTTGGGGAGCCTTATGAACACTGAAGCTTTCTTT. Based on the CDR3 plus reference TRBV19 and TRBJ1-1, the full variable domain is DGGITQSPKYLFRKEGQNVTLSCEQNLNHDAMYWYRQDPGQGLRLIYYSQIVNDFQKGDIAEGYSVSREKKESFPLTVTSAQKNPTAFYLCASKLGSLMNTEAFFGQGTRLTVV.

The chain joins TRBV29-1 to TRBJ2-7, with TRBD1 matching 8 bases. There are 14 residues in the CDR3. V dropped 0 bases and J dropped 6; count of bases not matched to a gene: 7. Germline CDR1 is SQVTM and CDR2 is ANQGSEA. The CDR3, as DNA: TGCAGCGTTGAAGACTCCGGGACAGGCCCCGAGCAGTACTTC. The encoded protein is CSVEDSGTGPEQYF.

The J gene is TRBJ2-1, the V gene TRBV27; TRBD2 matches 8 bases. This CDR3 spans 15 amino acids. Losses at the gene ends were 5 bases for V and 8 bases for J; bases not matched to a gene: 11. Per germline, CDR1 MNHEY and CDR2 SMNVEV (reference sequence). As DNA, the CDR3 is TGTGCCAGCAGTACGTTAGCGGGGAGGGCGGATGAGCAGTTCTTC. It yields the protein CASSTLAGRADEQFF.

The chain joins TRBV7-2 to TRBJ2-5, with 9 bases lining up with TRBD1. This CDR3 is built from 15 residues. The germline V gene has CDR1 SGHTA and CDR2 FQGNSA. Losses at the gene ends were 8 bases for V and 4 bases for J; bases not matched to a gene: 11. This CDR3 is CASQDRGRGLETQYF. The CDR3, as DNA: TGTGCCAGCCAGGACAGGGGTAGGGGCTTAGAGACCCAGTACTTC.

A single count supports this clone. The chain joins TRBV7-2 to TRBJ2-3; D perhaps matches TRBD2 (7 bases). This CDR3 has 14 amino acids. Germline V gene sequence: CDR1 SGHTA, CDR2 FQGNSA. Trimming took 2 bases from V and 4 from J, leaving 10 bases between them. CDR3 residues: CASSLRGGADTQYF. The CDR3 nucleotides read TGTGCCAGCAGCTTAAGGGGGGGCGCAGATACGCAGTATTTT.

The chain uses TRBV4-2 and TRBJ2-7; D not resolved. The V end was cut by 0 bases, the J end by 6 bases, with 15 bases between. The CDR3 is made up of 15 amino acids. Per germline, CDR1 LGHNA and CDR2 YNFKEQ. CDR3 amino acids: CASSQDLAYAREQYF. CDR3 bases: TGTGCCAGCAGCCAAGATTTGGCCTATGCGCGCGAGCAGTACTTC.

The rearrangement joins TRBV5-8 to TRBJ1-1, with D tentatively TRBD1 (5 bases). CDR3 size: 15 residues. Trimming removed 3 bases at V and 2 bases at J, with 14 bases between. Germline CDR1 and CDR2: SGHTS and YDEGEE. The CDR3 loop is CASSSSGGTNTEAFF. The CDR3 coding sequence is TGTGCCAGCAGCTCCTCGGGGGGGACCAACACTGAAGCTTTCTTT.

The chain links TRBV29-1 to TRBJ2-7, with a tentative D call TRBD2 (7 bases). The CDR3 extends over 14 amino acids. CDR1 is SQVTM and CDR2 is ANQGSEA in the germline V gene. V shed 4 bases and J shed 2 bases, with 15 bases lying between them. The CDR3 loop reads CSVGAGEGPYEQYF. CDR3 coding DNA: TGCAGCGTTGGGGCAGGGGAGGGTCCCTACGAGCAGTACTTC.

V and J are TRBV4-3 and TRBJ2-2, with no clear D. Germline-derived CDR1 and CDR2 are LGHNA and YSLEER. The CDR3 is 14 residues long. Trimming left V 1 base short and J 3 bases short, with 6 bases between. The CDR3 nucleotides are TGCGCCAGCAGCCAAGGAGGAGACACCGGGGAGCTGTTTTTT. Protein product: CASSQGGDTGELFF.

This clone came up once. The chain couples TRBV5-1 to TRBJ2-5, with D maybe TRBD2 (5 bases). The CDR3 contains 15 residues. Germline V lookup: CDR1 SGHRS, CDR2 YFSETQ. The V and J ends lost 0 bases and 5 bases respectively, with 14 bases between them. The CDR3 region is CASSLAEGVGETQYF. Written as DNA, the CDR3 is TGCGCCAGCAGCTTGGCCGAGGGTGTCGGGGAGACCCAGTACTTC.

This clone was seen a single time. V is TRBV30 and J is TRBJ2-7, with 7 bases identical to TRBD1. This CDR3 spans 13 amino acids. Germline CDR1 and CDR2: GTSNPN and SVGIG (reference sequence). Trimming took 5 bases from V and 4 from J; bases not matched to a gene: 8. CDR3 protein: CAWATGTAYEQYF. CDR3 DNA: TGTGCCTGGGCGACCGGGACAGCGTACGAGCAGTACTTC. The whole variable domain, filled in from reference TRBV30 and TRBJ2-7, reads SQTIHQWPATLVQPVGSPLSLECTVEGTSNPNLYWYRQAAGRGLQLLFYSVGIGQISSEVPQNLSASRPQDRQFILSSKKLLLSDSGFYLCAWATGTAYEQYFGPGTRLTVT.

J is TRBJ1-5 and V is TRBV19; 7 nucleotides match TRBD1. Losses at the gene ends were 5 bases for V and 0 bases for J; bases not matched to a gene: 1. Germline CDR1 LNHDA, CDR2 SQIVND (reference sequence). This CDR3 comprises 14 residues. This chain's CDR3 is CASSWDSSNQPQHF. DNA for the CDR3: TGTGCCAGTAGTTGGGACAGTAGCAATCAGCCCCAGCATTTT.

The J gene is TRBJ2-1, the V gene TRBV30; 8 bases are shared with TRBD1. The CDR3 spans 15 residues. Germline-derived CDR1 and CDR2 are GTSNPN and SVGIG (reference sequence). The V and J ends lost 2 bases and 6 bases, in that order; junction bases with no gene match: 9. CDR3: CAWSHLGQDTNEQFF. The CDR3, as DNA: TGTGCCTGGAGTCATCTGGGACAGGATACCAATGAGCAGTTCTTC.

This clone appeared once. This chain connects TRBV21-1 to TRBJ1-6; the D call of TRBD1 is as the table states it, not checked on the DNA. TRBV21-1 corresponds to a pseudogene. This CDR3 has 13 amino acids. DNA of the CDR3: TGTGCCAGCAGCAAAGGGGCCAATTCACCCCTCCACTTT. Its translation: CASSKGANSPLHF.

The chain has TRBV6-6 and TRBJ1-1; TRBD1 aligns across 9 bases. The V gene's germline CDR1 is MNHNY and CDR2 SVGAGI (reference sequence). This CDR3 has 15 residues. V dropped 5 bases and J dropped 7; count of bases not matched to a gene: 11. The CDR3 here is CASSLTGGDFSEAFF. The CDR3 region has the DNA TGTGCCAGCAGTCTAACAGGGGGCGATTTTAGTGAAGCTTTCTTT.

To note about this clone: A read error may be the cause here, since a much bigger clone is one base away. This rearrangement joins TRBV13 to TRBJ2-2; D gene uncertain. The germline V gene encodes CDR1 PRHDT and CDR2 FYEKMQ (reference sequence). The CDR3 has 11 amino acids. The ends were cut back, 6 bases at V and 4 bases at J, with 3 bases in the middle. DNA for the CDR3: TGTGCCAGCAGGGTCACCGGGGAGCTGTTTTTT. This gives the protein CASRVTGELFF.

The table lists this clone with a count of one. The chain carries TRBV9 and TRBJ2-6; weak D call: TRBD1 (6 bases). The germline CDR1 and CDR2 sequences are SGDLS and YYNGEE. This CDR3 spans 16 amino acids. V was cut by 4 bases and J by 2 bases, with 13 bases left in between. Here the CDR3 reads CASSLREGAGANVLTF. The CDR3, as DNA: TGTGCCAGCAGCCTCAGAGAGGGGGCTGGGGCCAACGTCCTGACTTTC. Full variable domain (remainder filled in from reference TRBV9 and TRBJ2-6): DSGVTQTPKHLITATGQRVTLRCSPRSGDLSVYWYQQSLDQGLQFLIQYYNGEERAKGNILERFSAQQFPDLHSELNLSSLELGDSALYFCASSLREGAGANVLTFGAGSRLTVL.

This chain uses TRBV5-6 with TRBJ2-3; 13 bases match TRBD2. The germline CDR1 and CDR2 sequences are SGHDT and YYEEEE. This CDR3 is 18 amino acids long. Trimming cost V 4 bases and J 1 base; bases outside gene matches: 9. CDR3 sequence reads: CASSQLAGGYLGTDTQYF. CDR3 sequence (DNA): TGTGCCAGCAGCCAACTAGCGGGGGGGTACCTGGGCACAGATACGCAGTATTTT.